A selection of T cell receptor beta chains follows, all from one sample in a study of blood T cell repertoires in COVID-19. Using immunoSEQ multiplex PCR, the repertoire was profiled, and TCRdb retains in-frame clones only, with some absent. The data contain about 250,000 clones, 65% to 90% of them singletons. Sequencing input: PBMCs or T cells enriched from blood (not recorded which). All receptors come from a woman aged 45-59 years with acute COVID-19. Both conserved end residues are part of each CDR3. The D gene is left open where the match is weak. Rows may omit the clone size; those that give it use once, few, many or a size class.

J | V | size | D | length | CDR3 | DNA
TRBJ1-5 | TRBV7-6 | NA | NA | 15 | CASSSRGDSNQPQHF | TGTGCCAGCAGCTCGCGGGGGGATAGCAATCAGCCCCAGCATTTT
TRBJ1-2 | TRBV25-1 | NA | TRBD1 | 15 | CASSEFGQGAVGYTF | TGTGCCAGCAGTGAATTCGGACAGGGGGCCGTGGGCTACACCTTC
TRBJ2-2 | TRBV12-3/TRBV12-4 | once | NA | 12 | CASVRDTGELFF | TGTGCCAGCGTGAGGGACACCGGGGAGCTGTTTTTT
TRBJ1-2 | TRBV10-1 | NA | NA | 13 | CASMIGANYGYTF | TGCGCCAGCATGATAGGAGCTAACTATGGCTACACCTTC
TRBJ1-6 | TRBV5-1 | NA | NA | 15 | CASSLSQNLNSPLHF | TGCGCCAGCAGCTTGTCACAGAACCTTAATTCACCCCTCCACTTT
TRBJ1-6 | TRBV14 | NA | TRBD1 | 18 | CASSRSEPGTGRGSPLHF | TGTGCCAGCAGCCGCTCAGAACCCGGGACAGGGCGCGGGTCACCCCTCCACTTT
TRBJ1-4 | TRBV7-8 | NA | TRBD1 | 15 | CASSLSGTGNEKLFF | TGTGCCAGCAGCTTATCAGGGACAGGGAATGAAAAACTGTTTTTT
TRBJ1-6 | TRBV28 | NA | NA | 15 | CASSLRGSYNSPLHF | TGTGCCAGCAGTCTCAGGGGTTCCTATAATTCACCCCTCCACTTT
TRBJ1-2 | TRBV7-2 | NA | NA | 15 | CASSLRSGNFDGYTF | TGTGCCAGCAGCTTACGTTCCGGGAATTTTGATGGCTACACCTTC
TRBJ1-1 | TRBV6-6 | NA | TRBD1 | 12 | CASQGGNTEAFF | TGTGCCAGCCAGGGGGGGAACACTGAAGCTTTCTTT
TRBJ1-5 | TRBV15 | once | TRBD1 | 18 | CATSRDGDRWDSNQPQHF | TGTGCCACCAGCAGAGATGGGGACAGGTGGGACAGCAATCAGCCCCAGCATTTT
TRBJ2-2 | TRBV12-5 | few | NA | 14 | CASGTGTNTGELFF | TGTGCTAGTGGGACAGGCACTAACACCGGGGAGCTGTTTTTT
TRBJ1-6 | TRBV7-8 | NA | TRBD1 | 16 | CASSLPGQGANSPLHF | TGTGCCAGCAGCTTACCTGGACAGGGGGCGAATTCACCCCTCCACTTT
TRBJ2-2 | TRBV4-3 | NA | TRBD2 | 17 | CASSQLAGGPTSGELFF | TGCGCCAGCAGCCAACTAGCGGGGGGGCCTACCAGCGGGGAGCTGTTTTTT